This TCR beta chain was retrieved from a study of blood T cell repertoires in COVID-19. Study in general: Researchers got acute and convalescent COVID-19 samples from the United States, Italy and Spain. Sources were T cells, B-cell-depleted T cells, or PBMCs; the material itself was cDNA or gDNA.

The length of the CDR3 is 12 residues. Trimming removed 6 bases at V and 5 bases at J, with 9 bases between. Per the authors' pipeline: Estimated nucleated cell counts came from reference gene primer amplification. Using immunoSEQ multiplex PCR, the repertoire was profiled, and TCRdb retains in-frame clones only, with some absent. The V and J calls and the clone size are those of that table, but D and trimming were determined from the DNA. The table shows 190,000 or so clones, with about 86% occurring only once. This clone came up once. The material sequenced was peripheral blood. The chain recombines TRBV12-3 or TRBV12-4 with TRBJ2-3; D is ambiguous. The sequence came from a woman under 30 who had recovered from COVID-19. The CDR3 sequence is CASSYTGDTQYF. The CDR3 DNA sequence: TGTGCCAGCAGCTATACGGGAGATACGCAGTATTTT.